The T cell receptor (beta chain) described here comes from a study of blood T cells in healthy people across ages. With a J-beta primer mix and a sample-barcoded 5' primer, a second PCR ran roughly 7 to 11 cycles. From the 5' RACE reads, TCRdb called clonotypes with MiXCR, one entry per CDR3 protein. The data show fewer than 1 million distinct CDR3 sequences, with around 45% seen just once and roughly 18% held by the top ten. Trimming took off 0 bases at V and 1 base at J, with 12 bases between the two ends. The CDR3 loop spans 15 amino acids. Germline assignment: CDR1 DFQATT and CDR2 SNEGSKA (reference sequence).

The TCR comes from a man aged 55 to 70 in good health. Sequencing was done on a sample of blood. This chain links TRBV20-1 with TRBJ2-5; no firm D call. The CDR3 nucleotides read TGCAGTGCTAGAGAGCCAGGCGAATTCCAAGAGACCCAGTACTTC. Translating gives CSAREPGEFQETQYF.